The rows below give T cell receptor beta chains drawn from one sample of a study of shared clonotypes between healthy human individuals. Using immunoSEQ multiplex PCR, the repertoire was profiled, and TCRdb retains in-frame clones only, with some absent. This table holds fewer than 3 million clones, around 93% found once. Sequencing used naive CD4+ T cells from PBMCs. These receptors were obtained from a man aged 18 to 29 in good health. Some clones in this sample may be carry-over from other donors' samples. Each CDR3 is given without its conserved first and last residue. Each record gives: V gene, CDR3 protein.

TRBV19 | ASSIEWDTEAF
TRBV9 | ASSVGQGRDEKLF
TRBV5-4 | ASSPGTGSFNEQF
TRBV6-6 | ASSYSVGGETQY
TRBV2 | AGGTSGGRGEF
TRBV28 | ATLGNEQY
TRBV7-3 | ASSLTGGVNTEAF
TRBV2 | ASSGYNEQF
TRBV2 | ASTLRAFEGQY
TRBV7-2 | ASSRGQGHYEQY
TRBV5-1 | ASSLATGGAYEQY
TRBV9 | ASSTLAGASTDTQY
TRBV5-1 | ASSLVSSYGYT
TRBV2 | ASSEIRTSSEAF
TRBV15 | ATSRELLAGYYEQY
TRBV18 | ASSPPGLPYEQY
TRBV19 | ATSRGSNIEVETQY
TRBV18 | ASSPLVAGELF
TRBV27 | ASRKQGSWYEQY
TRBV6-1 | ASSERTQGKNIQY
TRBV7-9 | ASSLAGSEETQY
TRBV6-1 | ASSEAVRGAYGYT
TRBV7-2 | ASSRTGGADTQY
TRBV19 | ASSETGMNTEAF
TRBV2 | ASSGEGDQPQH
TRBV7-2 | ASRRGSSDTQY
TRBV7-2 | ASSHGRQGTYEQY
TRBV5-6 | ASTRLAGQTQY
TRBV6-5 | ASSDGTGTYEQY
TRBV11-2 | ASSLIGAGELF
TRBV28 | ASSFGGNSYEQY
TRBV6-1 | ASSERRGGAYEQY
TRBV7-3 | ASSSRQAISGNTIY
TRBV5-1 | ASSHLTEETQY
TRBV20-1 | SPGQTEKLF
TRBV30 | AWRYPGPASYEQY
TRBV4-1 | ASSQPLAGTRGAF
TRBV6-5 | ASTLDSYGYT
TRBV6-5 | ASSYPQGGEAF
TRBV19 | ASSNSISYYEQY
TRBV5-6 | ASSLVTTKETQY
TRBV19 | ASRAGGGAYNEQF
TRBV5-1 | ASSVAGQVNTEAF
TRBV7-2 | ASSPAGGGYGYT
TRBV7-9 | ASSTRSDRGGELF
TRBV2 | ASSPGQGVYEQY
TRBV14 | ASSHSGTGGRNTIY
TRBV11-2 | ASSPGPQQLQY
TRBV4-3 | ASSQGQTPMETQY
TRBV29-1 | GFRKQGSRTDTQY
TRBV6-5 | ATHPRGYSGNTIY
TRBV5-1 | ASSPGGGSGELF
TRBV29-1 | SVGTGFGSYNEQF
TRBV6-6 | ASTSTGTTYGYT
TRBV2 | ASSDTGRYQPQH
TRBV4-2 | ASSLRTSTDTQY
TRBV7-8 | ASSSRTGNYGYT
TRBV5-6 | ASSLVRAGVLGFTEAF
TRBV28 | ASSLLGPYEQY